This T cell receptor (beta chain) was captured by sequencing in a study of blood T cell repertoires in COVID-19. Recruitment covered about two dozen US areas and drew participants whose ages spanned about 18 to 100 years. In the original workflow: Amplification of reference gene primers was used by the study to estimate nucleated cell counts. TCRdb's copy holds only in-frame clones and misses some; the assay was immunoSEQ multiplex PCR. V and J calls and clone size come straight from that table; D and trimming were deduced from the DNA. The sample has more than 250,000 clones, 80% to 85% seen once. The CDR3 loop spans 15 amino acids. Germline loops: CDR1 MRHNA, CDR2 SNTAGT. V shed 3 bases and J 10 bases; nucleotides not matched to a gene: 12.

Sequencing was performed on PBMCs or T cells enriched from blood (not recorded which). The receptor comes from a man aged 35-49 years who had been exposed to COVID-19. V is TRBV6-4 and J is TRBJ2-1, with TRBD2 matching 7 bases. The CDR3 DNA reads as TGTGCCAGCAGTGAGTCCCCTAGCGGTAGGCCGGAGCAGTTCTTC. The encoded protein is CASSESPSGRPEQFF.